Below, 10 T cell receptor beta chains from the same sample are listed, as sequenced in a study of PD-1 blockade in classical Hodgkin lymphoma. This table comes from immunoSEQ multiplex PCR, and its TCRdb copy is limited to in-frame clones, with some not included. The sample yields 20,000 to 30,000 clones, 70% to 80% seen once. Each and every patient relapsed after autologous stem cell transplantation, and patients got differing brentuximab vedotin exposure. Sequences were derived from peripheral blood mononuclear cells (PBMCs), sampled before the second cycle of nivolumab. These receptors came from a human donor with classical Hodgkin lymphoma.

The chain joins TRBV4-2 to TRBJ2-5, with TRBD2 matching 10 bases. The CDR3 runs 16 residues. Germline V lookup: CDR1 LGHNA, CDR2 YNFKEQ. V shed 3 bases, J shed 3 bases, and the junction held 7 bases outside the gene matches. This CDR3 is CASSQAGTSVEETQYF. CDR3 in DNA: TGTGCCAGCAGCCAGGCGGGGACTAGCGTAGAAGAGACCCAGTACTTC.

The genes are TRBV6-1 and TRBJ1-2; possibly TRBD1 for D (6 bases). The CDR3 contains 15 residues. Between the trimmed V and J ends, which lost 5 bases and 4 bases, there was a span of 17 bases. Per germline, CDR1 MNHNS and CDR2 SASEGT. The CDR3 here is CASSRTYRQVYGYTF. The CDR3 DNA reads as TGTGCCAGCAGTCGAACATATCGACAGGTCTATGGCTACACCTTC.

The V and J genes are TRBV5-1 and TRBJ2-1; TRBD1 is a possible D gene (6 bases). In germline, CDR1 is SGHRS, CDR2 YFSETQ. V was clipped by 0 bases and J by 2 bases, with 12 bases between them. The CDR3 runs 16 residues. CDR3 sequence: CASSLEGQGTYNEQFF. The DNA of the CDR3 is TGCGCCAGCAGCTTGGAGGGCCAGGGGACCTACAATGAGCAGTTCTTC.

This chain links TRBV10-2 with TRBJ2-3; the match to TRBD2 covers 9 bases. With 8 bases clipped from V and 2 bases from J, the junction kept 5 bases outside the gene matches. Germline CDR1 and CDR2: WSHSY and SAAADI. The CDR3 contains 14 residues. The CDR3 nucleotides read TGCGCCAGCGGCCTAGCGGGGTCCACAGATACGCAGTATTTT. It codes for CASGLAGSTDTQYF.

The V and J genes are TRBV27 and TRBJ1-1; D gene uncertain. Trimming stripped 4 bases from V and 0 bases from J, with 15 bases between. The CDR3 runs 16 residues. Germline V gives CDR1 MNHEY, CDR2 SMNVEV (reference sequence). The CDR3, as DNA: TGTGCCAGCAGTTCGACTAGACTGGGGATGAACACTGAAGCTTTCTTT. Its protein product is CASSSTRLGMNTEAFF.

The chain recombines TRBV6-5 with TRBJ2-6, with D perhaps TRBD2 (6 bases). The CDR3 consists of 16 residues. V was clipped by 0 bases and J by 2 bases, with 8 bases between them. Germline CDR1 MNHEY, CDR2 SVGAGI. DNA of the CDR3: TGTGCCAGCAGTTACTCCGGCGGGACTGGGGCCAACGTCCTGACTTTC. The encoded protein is CASSYSGGTGANVLTF.

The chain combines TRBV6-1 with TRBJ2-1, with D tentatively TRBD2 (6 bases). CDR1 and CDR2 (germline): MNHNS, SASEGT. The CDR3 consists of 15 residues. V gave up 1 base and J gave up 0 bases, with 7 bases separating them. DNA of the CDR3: TGTGCCAGCAGTGAAGACGGGGGCTCCTACAATGAGCAGTTCTTC. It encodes CASSEDGGSYNEQFF.

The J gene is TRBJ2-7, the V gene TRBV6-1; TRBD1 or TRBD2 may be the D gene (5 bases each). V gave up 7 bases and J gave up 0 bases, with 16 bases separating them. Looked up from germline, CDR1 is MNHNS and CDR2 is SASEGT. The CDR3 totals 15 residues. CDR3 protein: CASKMGPNPSYEQYF. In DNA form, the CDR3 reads TGTGCCAGCAAGATGGGACCGAATCCCTCCTACGAGCAGTACTTC.

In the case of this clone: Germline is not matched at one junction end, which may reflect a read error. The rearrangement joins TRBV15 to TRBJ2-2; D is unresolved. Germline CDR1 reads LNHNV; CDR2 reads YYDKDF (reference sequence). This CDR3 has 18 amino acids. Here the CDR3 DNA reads TGTGCCACCAGCAGAGCCGAACCTCGTATATCGAACGCCGGGGAGCTGTTTTTT. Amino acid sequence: CATSRAEPRISNAGELFF.

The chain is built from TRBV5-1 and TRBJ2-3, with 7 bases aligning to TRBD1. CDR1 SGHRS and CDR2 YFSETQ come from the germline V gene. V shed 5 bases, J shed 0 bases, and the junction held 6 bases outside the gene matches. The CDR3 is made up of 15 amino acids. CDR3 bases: TGCGCCAGCAGTCGGGGACAGCCTAGCACAGATACGCAGTATTTT. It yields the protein CASSRGQPSTDTQYF.